This TCR beta chain was identified during a study of CD8+ T cells in alopecia areata. Isolated RNA was reverse transcribed into cDNA used as the sequencing template. TCRdb keeps only in-frame clones here, not all; method: immunoSEQ multiplex PCR. This table holds fewer than 250,000 clones, about 40% found once. The germline V gene encodes CDR1 SSHAT and CDR2 FNYEAQ (reference sequence). The CDR3 length is 13 residues. In its sample, this clone was seen once. One junction end does not reproduce the germline sequence, and a read error may be involved. The treatment is: oral pan-JAK inhibitor, 5-10 mg twice daily. PBMCs, the starting material, were the source of sorted CD4+ and CD8+ T cells.

The chain combines TRBV7-7 with TRBJ2-1; D is unresolved. This TCR was recovered from a human donor with alopecia areata. Sequences were derived from CD4+ T cells sorted from blood, sampled around week 36, from a patient treated with tofacitinib. The CDR3 here is CASSLDLTREQFF. CDR3 DNA sequence: TGTGCTAGCAGCCTAGACCTTACCCGGGAGCAGTTCTTC.